Below are 16 T cell receptor beta chains sequenced from a single sample in a study of T cell repertoires in cytomegalovirus infection (dated by TCRdb to the late 2010s). Data came from an Illumina HiSeq 1500. TCRdb trimmed the raw reads at Q25, called clones with MiXCR and kept productive beta chains. Each CDR3 protein gets just one entry, which takes the most common genes and DNA from the rows behind it. The sample table holds fewer than 300,000 distinct CDR3 sequences, of which about a quarter were seen once. The leading ten clones occupy approximately 15% of the sample. Sequencing was performed on PBMCs. The receptors derive from a human donor in good health (CMV status not recorded). Some clones in this sample may be carry-over from other donors' samples.

In this sample, this clonotype turned up a few times. The rearrangement uses TRBV28 and TRBJ2-7; unclear D gene. CDR1 is MDHEN, CDR2 SYDVKM, per germline. V was cut by 2 bases and J by 1 base, with 12 bases left in between. This CDR3 region has 15 residues. CDR3 sequence reads: CASSLRGSTSYEQYF. The DNA for the CDR3 is TGTGCCAGCAGTTTAAGAGGTTCCACTTCCTACGAGCAGTACTTC.

This clonotype has only a few counts. The gene calls are TRBV11-2 and TRBJ1-1, with D possibly TRBD1 on 5 matching bases. The CDR3 totals 12 residues. The germline V and J ends were trimmed by 5 bases and 7 bases, with 11 bases remaining between them. Germline loops: CDR1 SGHAT, CDR2 FQNNGV. Here the CDR3 reads CASSTMTVEAFF. The CDR3 coding sequence is TGTGCCAGCAGCACCATGACAGTTGAAGCTTTCTTT.

The chain has TRBV5-5 and TRBJ1-5, with D hard to call. Trimming took 0 bases from V and 0 from J, leaving 7 bases between them. This CDR3 spans 15 amino acids. Germline V CDR1 and CDR2: SGHKS, YYEKEE (reference sequence). The DNA of the CDR3 is TGTGCCAGCAGCTTGGAATACAATAGCAATCAGCCCCAGCATTTT. It specifies CASSLEYNSNQPQHF.

The chain couples TRBV5-6 to TRBJ1-1, with a possible D match to TRBD1 (5 bases). The CDR3 is 13 residues long. The V end lost 6 bases, the J end lost 1 base, and 10 bases lay between the germline ends. Germline CDR1 and CDR2: SGHDT and YYEEEE. The CDR3 loop reads CASTGRGNTEAFF. The CDR3, as DNA: TGTGCCAGCACGGGTAGGGGGAACACTGAAGCTTTCTTT.

V gene TRBV11-2 combines with J gene TRBJ2-1, with 11 bases aligning to TRBD2. The CDR3 extends over 20 amino acids. CDR1 is SGHAT and CDR2 is FQNNGV in the germline V gene. With V trimmed by 4 bases and J by 8 bases, 22 bases remained unmatched. The CDR3 spells CASSSPDGTGTSGLSDEQFF. The CDR3 region has the DNA TGTGCCAGCAGCTCTCCGGACGGGACCGGGACTAGCGGACTCTCGGATGAGCAGTTCTTC.

This clonotype was counted only a few times. This rearrangement joins TRBV28 to TRBJ2-7; D unclear. This CDR3 is 10 amino acids long. CDR1 and CDR2 (germline): MDHEN, SYDVKM. Trimming took off 7 bases at V and 4 bases at J, with 5 bases between the two ends. The CDR3 nucleotides are TGTGCCAGCAAAAAGTACGAGCAGTACTTC. Protein product: CASKKYEQYF.

This clonotype was counted at least ten times. This rearrangement joins TRBV7-2 to TRBJ2-2; D perhaps matches TRBD2 (6 bases). The CDR3 extends over 15 amino acids. Deletions cut 7 bases from V and 1 base from J, with 13 bases between. CDR1 and CDR2 (germline): SGHTA, FQGNSA. Here the CDR3 reads CASNVDGGNTGELFF. Here the CDR3 DNA reads TGTGCCAGCAACGTGGACGGGGGGAACACCGGGGAGCTGTTTTTT.

This clonotype was counted ten times or more. This chain uses TRBV7-6 with TRBJ1-4; the D is unclear. Germline V gene sequence: CDR1 SGHVS, CDR2 FNYEAQ. This CDR3 spans 14 amino acids. Trimming stripped 5 bases from V and 3 bases from J, with 10 bases between. In nucleotides, the CDR3 is TGTGCCAGCAGCCACCTGAATTCTAATGAAAAACTGTTTTTT. Translated: CASSHLNSNEKLFF.

As concerns this clonotype: One end of the junction fails to match germline, which may point to a read error. The chain couples TRBV5-3 to TRBJ2-6; D uncertain. TRBV5-3 is an open reading frame, and its role is uncertain. The CDR3 is 14 amino acids. The CDR3 DNA reads as TGTGCCAGCAGCTTCTTTCAGGGGGCCAACGTCCTGACTTTC. It encodes CASSFFQGANVLTF.

The table lists this clonotype with a few counts. The V and J genes are TRBV12-3 or TRBV12-4 and TRBJ1-1, with D uncertain. Trimming shortened V by 11 bases and J by 3 bases, and 13 bases separated the two germline ends. The CDR3 contains 12 residues. CDR3 region: CAARVGDTEAFF. CDR3 nucleotide sequence: TGTGCCGCCAGAGTCGGCGACACTGAAGCTTTCTTT.

The chain is built from TRBV28 and TRBJ2-2; 9 nucleotides match TRBD2. The CDR3 extends over 16 amino acids. CDR1 and CDR2 from the germline V gene are MDHEN and SYDVKM. V gave up 7 bases and J gave up 6 bases; unmatched junction bases: 12. The CDR3 protein is CASTLLPSGVSGELFF. For the CDR3, the DNA is TGTGCCAGCACCCTCCTCCCTAGCGGGGTTTCCGGGGAGCTGTTTTTT.

In this sample, this clonotype is medium-sized (0.01 to 0.1%). The rearrangement uses TRBV6-4 and TRBJ2-3; 10 nucleotides align to TRBD1. CDR3 length equals 15 residues. The germline V gene encodes CDR1 MRHNA and CDR2 SNTAGT. V lost 2 bases and J lost 1; bases outside the gene matches: 0. In nucleotides, the CDR3 is TGTGCCAGCAGTGACGGGACAGGGGGCACAGATACGCAGTATTTT. It yields the protein CASSDGTGGTDTQYF.

This clonotype has ten or more counts. The chain joins TRBV6-2 or TRBV6-3 to TRBJ2-7, with 8 bases identical to TRBD2. Germline trimming cut 5 bases from V and 6 bases from J; bases unmatched to any gene: 12. CDR3 length: 15 residues. Germline assignment: CDR1 MNHEY and CDR2 SVGEGT. The CDR3 region has the DNA TGTGCCAGCAGTCCGCTCAGCGGGAGTTCGCGCGAGCAGTACTTC. Translating gives CASSPLSGSSREQYF.

In its sample, this clonotype was seen many times. This sequence joins TRBV7-2 and TRBJ2-7; 9 nucleotides agree with TRBD1. V gave up 5 bases and J gave up 2 bases; unmatched junction bases: 7. From germline, CDR1 is SGHTA and CDR2 FQGNSA. The CDR3 is 15 residues long. DNA of the CDR3: TGTGCCAGCAGCCCTGGACAGGGGATCACCTACGAGCAGTACTTC. This codes for CASSPGQGITYEQYF.

This clonotype was detected ten times or more. The V call is TRBV7-2, the J call TRBJ1-1, with D perhaps TRBD1 (6 bases). Between the trimmed V and J ends, which lost 2 bases and 3 bases, there was a span of 10 bases. Germline-derived CDR1 and CDR2 are SGHTA and FQGNSA. The CDR3 contains 14 residues. The CDR3, as DNA: TGTGCCAGCAGCTTAAGCACAGGGTACACTGAAGCTTTCTTT. This gives the protein CASSLSTGYTEAFF. Full variable domain (missing parts from reference TRBV7-2 and TRBJ1-1): GAGVSQSPSNKVTEKGKDVELRCDPISGHTALYWYRQSLGQGLEFLIYFQGNSAPDKSGLPSDRFSAERTGGSVSTLTIQRTQQEDSAVYLCASSLSTGYTEAFFGQGTRLTVV.

This clonotype was picked up a small number of times. V gene TRBV27 combines with J gene TRBJ1-5, with D possibly TRBD1 on 6 matching bases. The V gene's germline CDR1 is MNHEY and CDR2 SMNVEV (reference sequence). The CDR3 spans 14 residues. Trimming pared 5 bases from V and 9 bases from J, leaving 17 bases between. The CDR3 protein is CASSAGQTFRPQHF. CDR3 coding DNA: TGTGCCAGCAGTGCGGGACAAACTTTTCGGCCCCAGCATTTT.